This T cell receptor beta chain was sequenced for a study of blood T cell repertoires in COVID-19. Background on the study: Acute-phase and convalescent COVID-19 samples originated in the United States, Italy and Spain.

The CDR3 has 15 residues. Germline loops: CDR1 SGDLS, CDR2 YYNGEE. Trimming pared 3 bases from V and 0 bases from J, leaving 10 bases between. The count of this clone is one. Produced via immunoSEQ multiplex PCR; TCRdb's table is partial and in-frame only. The sample carries over 100,000 clones, over 70% recorded once. The TCR comes from a woman in her forties or fifties with acute or convalescent COVID-19. The specimen was peripheral blood. The chain couples TRBV9 to TRBJ2-1; D uncertain. The CDR3 region is CASSASGPSYNEQFF. In DNA, the CDR3 is TGTGCCAGCAGCGCCTCGGGTCCCTCCTACAATGAGCAGTTCTTC.